Listed below are T cell receptor beta chains from one sample, sequenced in a study of blood T cell repertoires in COVID-19. Clones were read by immunoSEQ multiplex PCR, and TCRdb kept only the in-frame ones, dropping some. The profile shows around 280,000 clones, approximately 86% of them singletons. The sample comprised peripheral blood. The receptors here all came from a woman aged 30 to 39 who had recovered from COVID-19. CDR3s include the opening cysteine and the closing phenylalanine or tryptophan. The D gene is left open where the match is weak.

v_gene,d_gene,j_gene,CDR3nt,CDR3aa
TRBV27,-,TRBJ2-3,TGTGCCAGCGGGCCAAACACAGATACGCAGTATTTT,CASGPNTDTQYF
TRBV11-3,TRBD1,TRBJ2-1,TGTGCCAGCAGCTTAAATCTTTTTTCGGGTGGGACAGTAAATGAGCAGTTCTTC,CASSLNLFSGGTVNEQFF
TRBV7-8,-,TRBJ2-7,TGTGCCAGCAGCCAATTGACCTCCAGCGGGCCCTACGAGCAGTACTTC,CASSQLTSSGPYEQYF
TRBV28,-,TRBJ2-3,TGTGCCAGCAGTTTTCTTGCGGGCACAGATACGCAGTATTTT,CASSFLAGTDTQYF
TRBV30,-,TRBJ1-6,TGTGCCTGGAGGGAGCTCTATAATTCACCCCTCCACTTT,CAWRELYNSPLHF
TRBV28,TRBD2,TRBJ2-7,TGTGCCAGCACCCCTTCGGGAGGGCCGACCTACGAGCAGTACTTC,CASTPSGGPTYEQYF
TRBV7-2,-,TRBJ2-1,TGTGCCAGCAGCTTAGCGAGGGATCACAATGAGCAGTTCTTC,CASSLARDHNEQFF
TRBV28,-,TRBJ2-5,TGTGCCAGCAGTCTGGAGACCCAGTACTTC,CASSLETQYF
TRBV4-1,TRBD1,TRBJ2-7,TGCGCCAGCAGCCAAGGCAGGGGGCTCAACGAGCAGTACTTC,CASSQGRGLNEQYF
TRBV9,-,TRBJ2-2,TGTGCCAGCAGCGTAGTAAGAACAGCGAACACCGGGGAGCTGTTTTTT,CASSVVRTANTGELFF
TRBV5-4,TRBD2,TRBJ2-5,TGTGCCAGCAGCTCGTTTAGCGGGAGGGCCGGAGAGACCCAGTACTTC,CASSSFSGRAGETQYF
TRBV2,-,TRBJ1-2,TGTGCCAGCAGTGAGGAAAGCGGCTATGGCTACACCTTC,CASSEESGYGYTF
TRBV6-5,TRBD1,TRBJ1-5,TGTGCCAGCAGAGCACCAGGGGGAAATCAGCCCCAGCATTTT,CASRAPGGNQPQHF
TRBV9,-,TRBJ2-5,TGTGCCAGCAGCGTCTGGGGAGGTGCGGAGACCCAGTACTTC,CASSVWGGAETQYF
TRBV25-1,-,TRBJ1-1,TGTGCCAGCACCCAGGGTTATGTCACTGAAGCTTTCTTT,CASTQGYVTEAFF
TRBV11-2,TRBD1,TRBJ2-5,TGTGCCAGCAGACCAACTCCTGGACAGGGAAAAGAGACCCAGTACTTC,CASRPTPGQGKETQYF
TRBV27,TRBD1,TRBJ1-6,TGTGCCAGCAGTTTTGGCGGGACAGCTCGTTATAATTCACCCCTCCACTTT,CASSFGGTARYNSPLHF